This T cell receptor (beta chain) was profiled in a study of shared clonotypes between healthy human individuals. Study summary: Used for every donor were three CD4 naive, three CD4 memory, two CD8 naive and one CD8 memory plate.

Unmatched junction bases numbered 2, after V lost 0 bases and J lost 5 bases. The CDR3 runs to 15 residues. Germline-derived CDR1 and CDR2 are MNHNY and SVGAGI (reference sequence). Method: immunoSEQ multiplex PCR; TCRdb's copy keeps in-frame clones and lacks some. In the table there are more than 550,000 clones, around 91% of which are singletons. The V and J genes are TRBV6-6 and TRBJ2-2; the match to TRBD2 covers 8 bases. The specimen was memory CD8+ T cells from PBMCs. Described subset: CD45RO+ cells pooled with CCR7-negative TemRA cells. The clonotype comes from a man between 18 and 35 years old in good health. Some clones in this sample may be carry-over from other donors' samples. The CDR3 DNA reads TGTGCCAGCAGTTACTCGGCTAGCGGGACCGGGGAGCTGTTTTTT. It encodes CASSYSASGTGELFF.